The 30 T cell receptor beta chains below all came from one sample that was sequenced in a study of blood T cells in healthy people across ages. With a J-beta primer mix and a sample-barcoded 5' primer, a second PCR ran roughly 6 to 12 cycles. MiXCR was run by TCRdb on the 5' RACE reads, yielding one entry per CDR3 protein. The table records around 790,000 distinct CDR3 sequences, 40% to 50% of them present only once. Sequenced input: blood. These receptors all come from a man aged 60 to 75 in good health.

The sample holds many counts of this clonotype. The chain couples TRBV4-3 to TRBJ1-4, with 7 bases aligning to TRBD1. Germline-derived CDR1 and CDR2 are LGHNA and YSLEER. V lost 0 bases to trimming and J lost 5 bases; unmatched junction nucleotides: 3. The CDR3 is 15 residues long. CDR3 DNA: TGCGCCAGCAGCCAAGAAACAGGGGCAAATGAAAAACTGTTTTTT. This gives the protein CASSQETGANEKLFF.

Remarks on this clonotype: This could be a read error, since a much larger clone is one nucleotide away. This rearrangement joins TRBV28 to TRBJ2-3, with TRBD1 as a possible D gene (6 bases). This CDR3 spans 14 amino acids. The V end was cut by 5 bases, the J end by 3 bases, with 12 bases between. The germline V gene encodes CDR1 MDHEN and CDR2 SYDVKM. The CDR3 DNA reads as TGTGCCAGCAGTGTCGTGCAGGGGACAGATACGCAGTATTTT. Protein product: CASSVVQGTDTQYF.

The genes are TRBV7-9 and TRBJ2-7; 8 nucleotides line up with TRBD2. This CDR3 region has 14 residues. J was trimmed by 2 bases and V by 3 bases; bases with no gene match: 3. The germline CDR1 and CDR2 sequences are SEHNR and FQNEAQ (reference sequence). CDR3 region: CASSFSGATYEQYF. The CDR3 nucleotides read TGTGCCAGCAGCTTTAGCGGGGCGACCTACGAGCAGTACTTC.

Here the CDR3 reads CSARRDPSPETQYF. In nucleotides, the CDR3 is TGCAGTGCTAGAAGGGACCCCAGTCCGGAGACCCAGTACTTC. The chain employs TRBV20-1 and TRBJ2-5, with D perhaps matching TRBD1 or TRBD2 (5 bases each). The V gene's germline CDR1 is DFQATT and CDR2 SNEGSKA (reference sequence). The CDR3 runs 14 residues. The V and J ends lost 2 bases and 5 bases respectively, with 15 bases between them.

The chain uses TRBV18 and TRBJ2-3; no reliable D call. V was pared by 3 bases and J by 4 bases, with 11 bases between. CDR1 and CDR2 (germline): KGHSH, LQKENI. This CDR3 spans 14 amino acids. DNA of the CDR3: TGTGCCAGCTCACCCCAAAAAGTTCCAGATACGCAGTATTTT. Amino acid sequence: CASSPQKVPDTQYF.

The gene calls are TRBV29-1 and TRBJ1-3; D perhaps matches TRBD1 (5 bases). The germline gives CDR1 SQVTM, CDR2 ANQGSEA. Trimming stripped 4 bases from V and 8 bases from J, with 18 bases between. CDR3 length: 14 amino acids. Written as DNA, the CDR3 is TGCAGCGTTGTTGTACGGGGCCACTGGGACACCATATATTTT. It translates to CSVVVRGHWDTIYF.

This chain joins TRBV4-1 and TRBJ1-5, with D uncertain. Germline V CDR1 and CDR2: MGHRA, YSYEKL. V lost 0 bases and J 4 bases, leaving 10 bases between the germline ends. The CDR3 runs to 15 residues. The CDR3, as DNA: TGCGCCAGCAGCCAAGATGACCAAATAAATCAGCCCCAGCATTTT. Its translation: CASSQDDQINQPQHF.

The V and J genes are TRBV6-5 and TRBJ2-4; 10 bases line up with TRBD1. Near its end, the DNA agrees better with TRBJ2-7, so the J call may be wrong. In germline, CDR1 is MNHEY, CDR2 SVGAGI. CDR3 length equals 15 residues. The CDR3: CASSNRDRGLYEQYF. CDR3 DNA: TGTGCCAGCAGTAACCGGGACAGGGGTCTTTACGAGCAGTACTTC.

This chain connects TRBV12-3 or TRBV12-4 to TRBJ2-1; 10 nucleotides line up with TRBD2. The V segment lost 3 bases and the J segment 6 bases; nucleotides outside the gene matches: 2. The CDR3 is made up of 14 amino acids. CDR3 sequence (DNA): TGTGCCAGCAGTTTGAGCGGGGGGGTCAATGAGCAGTTCTTC. It translates to CASSLSGGVNEQFF.

The rearrangement joins TRBV7-3 to TRBJ2-1; 7 bases match TRBD1. This CDR3 spans 17 amino acids. Germline lookup yields CDR1 SGHTA and CDR2 FQGTGA. With 3 bases clipped from V and 4 bases from J, the junction kept 12 bases outside the gene matches. CDR3 region: CASSFDKRDSPYNEQFF. DNA for the CDR3: TGTGCCAGCAGCTTCGACAAACGGGACAGTCCATACAATGAGCAGTTCTTC.

The rearrangement uses TRBV7-2 and TRBJ2-3, with D perhaps matching TRBD2 (6 bases). The CDR3 consists of 13 residues. Germline lookup yields CDR1 SGHTA and CDR2 FQGNSA. Trimming shortened V by 5 bases and J by 10 bases, and 16 bases separated the two germline ends. Written as DNA, the CDR3 is TGTGCCAGCAGCCGGGACTCCATCGTCCCGCAGTATTTT. Translated: CASSRDSIVPQYF.

This CDR3 reads CAIRPGLGNTGELFF. DNA of the CDR3: TGTGCCATCAGACCGGGACTAGGGAACACCGGGGAGCTGTTTTTT. This sequence joins TRBV10-3 and TRBJ2-2; 8 bases fit TRBD2. Germline V gene sequence: CDR1 ENHRY, CDR2 SYGVKD. The J segment lost 1 base and the V segment lost 6 bases, leaving 4 bases of the junction unmatched. The CDR3 consists of 15 residues.

V and J are TRBV7-9 and TRBJ2-1; D tentatively fits TRBD1 or TRBD2 (5 bases each). Deletions cut 2 bases from V and 4 bases from J, with 12 bases between. The CDR3 has 15 amino acids. Germline V gene sequence: CDR1 SEHNR, CDR2 FQNEAQ (reference sequence). The CDR3 nucleotides are TGTGCCAGCAGCTTAACTCCGGGACGATACAATGAGCAGTTCTTC. Residues: CASSLTPGRYNEQFF.

The chain is built from TRBV12-3 or TRBV12-4 and TRBJ2-7; D gene ambiguous. This CDR3 spans 14 amino acids. The germline V and J ends were trimmed by 3 bases and 0 bases, with 9 bases remaining between them. The CDR3 DNA is TGTGCCAGCAGTTTGGACGCTTACTCCTACGAGCAGTACTTC. Translating it yields CASSLDAYSYEQYF.

The rearrangement uses TRBV3-1 and TRBJ1-5; D is unclear. The germline CDR1 and CDR2 sequences are LGHDT and YNNKEL (reference sequence). The CDR3 covers 15 residues. V shed 0 bases and J shed 3 bases, with 9 bases lying between them. CDR3 sequence reads: CASSQDMTYNQPQHF. The CDR3, as DNA: TGTGCCAGCAGCCAAGACATGACGTACAATCAGCCCCAGCATTTT.

The chain has TRBV20-1 and TRBJ2-1; TRBD2 matches at 9 bases. Germline loops: CDR1 DFQATT, CDR2 SNEGSKA (reference sequence). Trimming cost V 0 bases and J 8 bases; bases outside gene matches: 8. This CDR3 has 15 residues. Here the CDR3 DNA reads TGCAGTGCTAGAGAAGTGGCGGGGGGGCTGGATGAGCAGTTCTTC. Translation gives CSAREVAGGLDEQFF.

Regarding this clonotype: A much larger clonotype is one base distant, so this may be a read error. The rearrangement joins TRBV24-1 to TRBJ2-1, with TRBD2 matching 8 bases. Germline trimming cut 2 bases from V and 8 bases from J; bases unmatched to any gene: 4. In germline, CDR1 is KGHDR, CDR2 SFDVKD. The CDR3 consists of 14 residues. CDR3 DNA sequence: TGTGCCACCAGTGATTGGAGCGGGGGATATGAGCAGTTCTTC. Amino acids: CATSDWSGGYEQFF.

V is TRBV7-2 and J is TRBJ2-3; D is undetermined. This CDR3 has 12 amino acids. Germline lookup yields CDR1 SGHTA and CDR2 FQGNSA. Trimming cost V 2 bases and J 3 bases, with 3 bases left between them. CDR3 sequence reads: CASSLMTDTQYF. CDR3 nucleotide sequence: TGTGCCAGCAGCTTAATGACAGATACGCAGTATTTT.

This clonotype was seen ten or more times. One junction end disagrees with the germline gene, perhaps due to a read error. The genes are TRBV7-7 and TRBJ2-3; 9 bases align to TRBD2. The CDR3 is 15 residues long. In germline, CDR1 is SSHAT, CDR2 FNYEAQ (reference sequence). The DNA for the CDR3 is TGTGCTAGCAGCCGAGCGGGGGGACGCACAGATACGCAGTATTTT. It yields the protein CASSRAGGRTDTQYF.

V is TRBV10-3 and J is TRBJ1-1; possible D gene TRBD1, 6 bases. CDR3 length: 14 amino acids. Trimming removed 3 bases at V and 1 base at J, with 9 bases between. Germline V CDR1 and CDR2: ENHRY, SYGVKD. The CDR3 sequence: CAISDRGGNTEAFF. The CDR3 DNA follows: TGTGCCATCAGTGACAGGGGCGGGAACACTGAAGCTTTCTTT.

The chain links TRBV29-1 to TRBJ1-2; the match to TRBD1 covers 7 bases. In germline, CDR1 is SQVTM, CDR2 ANQGSEA. V lost 2 bases, J lost 8 bases, and 11 bases stayed unmatched. The CDR3 has 14 amino acids. The CDR3 nucleotides are TGCAGCGTTGAAAAAAACTTAGGGGGCGGAGGCTACACCTTC. Amino acids: CSVEKNLGGGGYTF. Complete variable domain (other parts from reference TRBV29-1 and TRBJ1-2): SAVISQKPSRDICQRGTSLTIQCQVDSQVTMMFWYRQQPGQSLTLIATANQGSEATYESGFVIDKFPISRPNLTFSTLTVSNMSPEDSSIYLCSVEKNLGGGGYTFGSGTRLTVV.

The chain has TRBV6-5 and TRBJ2-6; a weak D match, TRBD1 (6 bases). Germline V CDR1 and CDR2: MNHEY, SVGAGI. The germline V and J ends were trimmed by 2 bases and 6 bases, with 23 bases remaining between them. The CDR3 contains 19 residues. CDR3 nucleotides: TGTGCCAGCAGTTACGGGTGGGACACCAATCACCCTGAGGCCAACGTCCTGACTTTC. As protein: CASSYGWDTNHPEANVLTF.

This clonotype appeared many times. The chain recombines TRBV15 with TRBJ2-1, with D possibly matching TRBD2 (6 bases). Germline CDR1 is LNHNV and CDR2 is YYDKDF (reference sequence). V shed 3 bases and J shed 15 bases, with 18 bases lying between them. The CDR3 length is 13 residues. The CDR3 DNA follows: TGTGCCACCAGCAGTGATGTCGGGGGTCGCCGGTTCTTC. It is translated as CATSSDVGGRRFF. Supplemented by reference TRBV15 and TRBJ2-1, the full variable domain reads DAMVIQNPRYQVTQFGKPVTLSCSQTLNHNVMYWYQQKSSQAPKLLFHYYDKDFNNEADTPDNFQSRRPNTSFCFLDIRSPGLGDTAMYLCATSSDVGGRRFFGPGTRLTVL.

The V gene is TRBV12-3 or TRBV12-4, the J gene TRBJ2-1; TRBD2 matches 11 bases. V trimming: 2 bases; J trimming: 2 bases; junction bases outside the gene matches: 2. This CDR3 has 16 amino acids. CDR3 sequence: CASSLFSGGAYNEQFF. The CDR3 DNA is TGTGCCAGCAGTTTATTTAGCGGGGGGGCCTACAATGAGCAGTTCTTC.

Points on this clonotype: A junction end diverges from the germline sequence, so it may reflect a read error. This chain links TRBV4-3 with TRBJ2-7, with D unresolved. CDR3 length equals 12 residues. Germline loops: CDR1 LGHNA, CDR2 YSLEER. The CDR3 DNA sequence: TGCGCCAGCAGCCAACAGACCTACGGGCAGTACTTC. Amino acid sequence: CASSQQTYGQYF.

This rearrangement joins TRBV7-2 to TRBJ2-5; unclear D gene. Germline V gene lookup returns CDR1 SGHTA and CDR2 FQGNSA. The length of the CDR3 is 12 residues. The V end was cut by 3 bases, the J end by 11 bases, with 13 bases between. The CDR3 coding sequence is TGTGCCAGCAGCTTTCATAGTAAGGAGCAGTACTTC. Encoded protein: CASSFHSKEQYF. Looking up the rest from reference TRBV7-2 and TRBJ2-5 gives the full variable domain: GAGVSQSPSNKVTEKGKDVELRCDPISGHTALYWYRQSLGQGLEFLIYFQGNSAPDKSGLPSDRFSAERTGGSVSTLTIQRTQQEDSAVYLCASSFHSKEQYFGPGTRLLVL.

The rearrangement joins TRBV7-9 to TRBJ2-3; tentatively, D is TRBD2 (6 bases). Germline CDR1 and CDR2: SEHNR and FQNEAQ (reference sequence). The CDR3 is made up of 17 amino acids. Trimming took off 2 bases at V and 0 bases at J, with 15 bases between the two ends. CDR3 coding DNA: TGTGCCAGCAGCTTAATGCGGGGTGCAGCTAGCACAGATACGCAGTATTTT. Its protein product is CASSLMRGAASTDTQYF.

This clonotype occurred a few times. The genes are TRBV7-9 and TRBJ2-7; D not resolved. V gave up 6 bases and J gave up 7 bases, with 22 bases separating them. Germline V gives CDR1 SEHNR, CDR2 FQNEAQ (reference sequence). The CDR3 has 15 residues. The CDR3 DNA sequence: TGTGCCAGCAGTCAAGACCTCTTGGAAAACCATGAGCAGTACTTC. Encoded protein: CASSQDLLENHEQYF.

This clonotype showed up just a few times. The V and J genes are TRBV28 and TRBJ2-7; D is undetermined. V lost 6 bases and J lost 5, with 8 bases in between. Germline V CDR1 and CDR2: MDHEN, SYDVKM. The CDR3 has 11 amino acids. Here the CDR3 reads CASRLKDEQYF. In DNA, the CDR3 is TGTGCCAGCAGACTAAAGGACGAGCAGTACTTC.

The chain joins TRBV20-1 to TRBJ2-3; TRBD2 agrees at 7 bases. There are 16 residues in the CDR3. Germline lookup yields CDR1 DFQATT and CDR2 SNEGSKA (reference sequence). V lost 0 bases, J lost 2 bases, and 8 bases stayed unmatched. CDR3 sequence reads: CSAREYSGLITDTQYF. DNA for the CDR3: TGCAGTGCTAGAGAATACTCGGGACTAATCACAGATACGCAGTATTTT.